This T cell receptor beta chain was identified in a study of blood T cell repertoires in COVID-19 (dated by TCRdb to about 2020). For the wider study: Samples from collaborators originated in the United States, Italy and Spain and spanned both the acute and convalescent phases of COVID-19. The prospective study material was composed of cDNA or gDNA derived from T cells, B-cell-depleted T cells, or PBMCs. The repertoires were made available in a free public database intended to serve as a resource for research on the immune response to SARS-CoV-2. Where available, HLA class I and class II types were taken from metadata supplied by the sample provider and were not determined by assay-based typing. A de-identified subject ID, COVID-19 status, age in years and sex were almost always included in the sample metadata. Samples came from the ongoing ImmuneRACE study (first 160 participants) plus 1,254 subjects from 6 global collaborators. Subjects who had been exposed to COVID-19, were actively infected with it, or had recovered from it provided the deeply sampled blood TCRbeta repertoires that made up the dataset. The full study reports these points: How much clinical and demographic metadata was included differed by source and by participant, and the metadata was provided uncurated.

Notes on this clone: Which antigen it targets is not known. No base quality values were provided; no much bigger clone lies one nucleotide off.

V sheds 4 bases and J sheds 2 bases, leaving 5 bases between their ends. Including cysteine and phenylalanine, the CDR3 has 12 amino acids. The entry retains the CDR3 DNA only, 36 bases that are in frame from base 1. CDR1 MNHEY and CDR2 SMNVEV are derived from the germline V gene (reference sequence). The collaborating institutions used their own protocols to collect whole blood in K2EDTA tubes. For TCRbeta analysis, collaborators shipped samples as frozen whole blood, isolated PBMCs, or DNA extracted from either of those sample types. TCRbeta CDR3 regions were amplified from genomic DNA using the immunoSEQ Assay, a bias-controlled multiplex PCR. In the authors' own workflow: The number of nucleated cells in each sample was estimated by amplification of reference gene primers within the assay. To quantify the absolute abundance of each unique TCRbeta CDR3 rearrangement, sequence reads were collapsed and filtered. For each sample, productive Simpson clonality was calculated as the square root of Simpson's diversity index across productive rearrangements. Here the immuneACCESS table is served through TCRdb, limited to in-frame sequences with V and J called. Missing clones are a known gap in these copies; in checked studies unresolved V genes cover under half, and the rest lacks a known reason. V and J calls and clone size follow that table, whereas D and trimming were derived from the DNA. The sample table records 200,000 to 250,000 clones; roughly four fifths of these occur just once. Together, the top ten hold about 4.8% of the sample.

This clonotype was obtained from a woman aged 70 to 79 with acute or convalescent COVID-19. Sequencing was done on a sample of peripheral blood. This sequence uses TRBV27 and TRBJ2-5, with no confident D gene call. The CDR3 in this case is CASSYSQETQYF. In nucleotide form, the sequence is TGTGCCAGCAGTTACTCTCAAGAGACCCAGTACTTC.